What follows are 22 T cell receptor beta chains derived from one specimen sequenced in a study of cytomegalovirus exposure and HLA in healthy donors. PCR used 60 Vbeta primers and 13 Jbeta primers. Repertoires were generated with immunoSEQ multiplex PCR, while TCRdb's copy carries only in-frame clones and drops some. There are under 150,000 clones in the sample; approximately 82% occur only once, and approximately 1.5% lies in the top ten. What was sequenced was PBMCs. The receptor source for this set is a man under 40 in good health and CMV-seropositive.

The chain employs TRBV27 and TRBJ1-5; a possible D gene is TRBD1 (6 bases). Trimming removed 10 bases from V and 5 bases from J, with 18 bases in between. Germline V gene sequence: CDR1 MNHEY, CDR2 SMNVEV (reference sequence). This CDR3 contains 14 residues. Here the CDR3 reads CATKSRDTDQPQHF. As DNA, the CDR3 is TGTGCCACCAAGAGCCGGGACACCGATCAGCCCCAGCATTTT.

CDR3 nucleotides: TGTGCCAGCAGTTACGTGTTGCGTCCCGGGGAGCTGTTTTTT. Its protein is CASSYVLRPGELFF. The genes are TRBV6-5 and TRBJ2-2; D unresolved. V lost 2 bases and J lost 6, with 10 bases in between. Germline CDR1 MNHEY, CDR2 SVGAGI. This CDR3 has 14 amino acids.

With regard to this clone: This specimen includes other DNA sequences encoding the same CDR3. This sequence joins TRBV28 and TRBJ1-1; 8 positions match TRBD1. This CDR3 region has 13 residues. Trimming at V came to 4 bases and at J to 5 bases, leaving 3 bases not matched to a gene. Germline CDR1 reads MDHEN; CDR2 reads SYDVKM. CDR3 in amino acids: CASSWTGRTEAFF. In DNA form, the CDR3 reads TGTGCCAGCAGTTGGACAGGGAGGACTGAAGCTTTCTTT.

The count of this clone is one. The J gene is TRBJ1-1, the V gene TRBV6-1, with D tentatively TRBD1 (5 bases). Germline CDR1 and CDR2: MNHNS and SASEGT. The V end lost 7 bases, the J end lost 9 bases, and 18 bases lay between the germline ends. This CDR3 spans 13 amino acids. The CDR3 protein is CASTQPGQGQAFF. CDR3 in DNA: TGTGCCAGCACCCAACCAGGGCAGGGCCAAGCTTTCTTT.

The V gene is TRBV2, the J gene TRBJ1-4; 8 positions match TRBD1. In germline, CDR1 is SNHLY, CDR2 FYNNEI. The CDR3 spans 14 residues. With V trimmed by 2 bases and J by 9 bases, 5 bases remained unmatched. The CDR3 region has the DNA TGTGCCAGCAGTGAATGGCAGGGGGCGCAAAAACTGTTTTTT. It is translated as CASSEWQGAQKLFF.

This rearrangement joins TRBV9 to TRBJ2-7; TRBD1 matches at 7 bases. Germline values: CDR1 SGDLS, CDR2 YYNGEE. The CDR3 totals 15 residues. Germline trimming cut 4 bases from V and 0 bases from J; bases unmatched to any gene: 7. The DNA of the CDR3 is TGTGCCAGCAGCTTCGGACAGGCCAACTCCTACGAGCAGTACTTC. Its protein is CASSFGQANSYEQYF.

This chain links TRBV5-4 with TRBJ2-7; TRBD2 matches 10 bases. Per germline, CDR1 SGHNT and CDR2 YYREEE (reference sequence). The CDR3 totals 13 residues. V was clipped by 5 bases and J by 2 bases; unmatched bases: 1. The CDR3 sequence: CASRLAGAYEQYF. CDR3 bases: TGTGCCAGCAGGCTAGCGGGGGCCTACGAGCAGTACTTC.

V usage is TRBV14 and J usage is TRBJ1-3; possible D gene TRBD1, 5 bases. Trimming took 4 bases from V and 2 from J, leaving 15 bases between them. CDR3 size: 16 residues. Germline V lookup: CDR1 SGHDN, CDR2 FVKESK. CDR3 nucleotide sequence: TGTGCCAGCAGCCCGTGGTTTGTGGGGCCTGGAAACACCATATATTTT. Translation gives CASSPWFVGPGNTIYF.

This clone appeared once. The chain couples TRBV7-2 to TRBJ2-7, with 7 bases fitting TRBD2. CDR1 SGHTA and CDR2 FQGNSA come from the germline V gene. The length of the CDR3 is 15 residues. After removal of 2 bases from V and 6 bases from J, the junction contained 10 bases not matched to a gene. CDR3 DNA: TGTGCCAGCAGCTTATCGGGCGGGAGTGCCGCCGAGCAGTACTTC. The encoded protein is CASSLSGGSAAEQYF.

Here the CDR3 DNA reads TGCGCCAGCAGCTACCCCGGACAGCACACTGAAGCTTTCTTT. Amino acids: CASSYPGQHTEAFF. This chain links TRBV4-1 with TRBJ1-1, with D perhaps TRBD1 (6 bases). Per the germline V gene, CDR1 is MGHRA and CDR2 is YSYEKL. This CDR3 spans 14 amino acids. Trimming removed 5 bases at V and 3 bases at J, with 13 bases between.

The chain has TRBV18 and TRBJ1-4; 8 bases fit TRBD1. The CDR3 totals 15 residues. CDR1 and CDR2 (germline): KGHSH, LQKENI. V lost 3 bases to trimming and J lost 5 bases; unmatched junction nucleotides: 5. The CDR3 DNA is TGTGCCAGCTCACCCCAGGGGGCCATAAATGAAAAACTGTTTTTT. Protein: CASSPQGAINEKLFF.

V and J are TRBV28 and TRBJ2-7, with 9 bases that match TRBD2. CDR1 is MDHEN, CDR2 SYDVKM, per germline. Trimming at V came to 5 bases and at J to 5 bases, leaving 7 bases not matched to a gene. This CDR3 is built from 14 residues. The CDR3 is CASSGEREEDEQYF. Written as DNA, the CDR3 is TGTGCCAGCAGTGGGGAGCGGGAGGAGGACGAGCAGTACTTC.

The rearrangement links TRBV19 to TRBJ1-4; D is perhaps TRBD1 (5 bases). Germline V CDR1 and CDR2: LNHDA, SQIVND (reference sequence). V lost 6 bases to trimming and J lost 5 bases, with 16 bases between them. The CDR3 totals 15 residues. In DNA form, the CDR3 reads TGTGCCAGTAGGCACCCGGGACGGGGGAATGAAAAACTGTTTTTT. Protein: CASRHPGRGNEKLFF.

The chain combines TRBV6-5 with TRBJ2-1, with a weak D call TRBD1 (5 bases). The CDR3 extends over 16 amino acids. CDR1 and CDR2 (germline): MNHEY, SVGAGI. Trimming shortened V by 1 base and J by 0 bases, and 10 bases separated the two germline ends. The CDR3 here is CASSYLKGSSYNEQFF. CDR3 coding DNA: TGTGCCAGCAGTTACTTGAAGGGGTCCTCCTACAATGAGCAGTTCTTC.

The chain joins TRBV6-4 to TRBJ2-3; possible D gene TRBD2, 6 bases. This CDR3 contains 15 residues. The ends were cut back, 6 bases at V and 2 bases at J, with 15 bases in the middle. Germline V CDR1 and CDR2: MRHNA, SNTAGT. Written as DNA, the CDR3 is TGTGCCAGCAGCGGAAATGGAGGGAACACAGATACGCAGTATTTT. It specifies CASSGNGGNTDTQYF.

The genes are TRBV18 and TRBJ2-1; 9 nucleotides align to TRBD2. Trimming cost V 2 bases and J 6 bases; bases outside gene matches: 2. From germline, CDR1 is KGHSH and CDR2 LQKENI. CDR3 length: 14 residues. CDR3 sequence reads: CASSPGTSSNEQFF. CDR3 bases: TGTGCCAGCTCACCAGGGACTAGCAGCAATGAGCAGTTCTTC.

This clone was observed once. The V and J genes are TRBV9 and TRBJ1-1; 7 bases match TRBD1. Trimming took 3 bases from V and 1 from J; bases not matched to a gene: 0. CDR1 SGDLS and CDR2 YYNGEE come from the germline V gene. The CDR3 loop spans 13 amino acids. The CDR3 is CASSGQGNTEAFF. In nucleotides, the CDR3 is TGTGCCAGCAGCGGACAGGGGAACACTGAAGCTTTCTTT.

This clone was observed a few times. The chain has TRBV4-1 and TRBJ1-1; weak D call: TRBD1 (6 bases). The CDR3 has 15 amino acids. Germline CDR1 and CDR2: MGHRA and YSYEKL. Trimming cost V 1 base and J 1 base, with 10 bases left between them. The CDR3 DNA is TGCGCCAGCAGCCAAGCCCCGACAGGGAACACTGAAGCTTTCTTT. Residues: CASSQAPTGNTEAFF.

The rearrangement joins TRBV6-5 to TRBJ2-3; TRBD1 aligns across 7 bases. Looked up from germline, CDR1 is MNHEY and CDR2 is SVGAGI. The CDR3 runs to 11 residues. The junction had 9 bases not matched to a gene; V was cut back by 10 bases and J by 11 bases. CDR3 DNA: TGTGCCACCGGGCCGGGACAGCAGCAGTATTTT. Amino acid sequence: CATGPGQQQYF.

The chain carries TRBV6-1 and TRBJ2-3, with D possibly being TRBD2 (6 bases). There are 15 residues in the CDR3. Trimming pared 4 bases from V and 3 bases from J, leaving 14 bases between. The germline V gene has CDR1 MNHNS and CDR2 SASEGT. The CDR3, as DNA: TGTGCCAGCAGTGGGGACTTTTATGGGACAGATACGCAGTATTTT. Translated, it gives CASSGDFYGTDTQYF.

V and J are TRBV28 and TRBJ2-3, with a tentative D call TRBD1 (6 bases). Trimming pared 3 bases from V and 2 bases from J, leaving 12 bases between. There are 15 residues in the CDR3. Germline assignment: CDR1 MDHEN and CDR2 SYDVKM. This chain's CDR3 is CASSFMGANTDTQYF. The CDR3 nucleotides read TGTGCCAGCAGTTTTATGGGGGCGAACACAGATACGCAGTATTTT. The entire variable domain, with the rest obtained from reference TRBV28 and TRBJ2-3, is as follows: DVKVTQSSRYLVKRTGEKVFLECVQDMDHENMFWYRQDPGLGLRLIYFSYDVKMKEKGDIPEGYSVSREKKERFSLILESASTNQTSMYLCASSFMGANTDTQYFGPGTRLTVL.

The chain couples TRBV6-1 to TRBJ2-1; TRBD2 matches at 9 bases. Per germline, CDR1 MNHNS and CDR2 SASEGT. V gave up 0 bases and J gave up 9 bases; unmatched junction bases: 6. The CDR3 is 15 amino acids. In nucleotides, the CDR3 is TGTGCCAGCAGTGAAGCGGGGACTAGCTTACTTGAGCAGTTCTTC. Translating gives CASSEAGTSLLEQFF.